What follows are 2 T cell receptor beta chains derived from one specimen sequenced in a study of siplizumab effects on memory and regulatory T cells. Data came from immunoSEQ multiplex PCR; TCRdb stores just in-frame clones and leaves some out. Of some 100,000 clones in the sample, more than 85% are singletons; the top ten hold just over 2.5%. The specimen was CD4+ T cells sorted from blood. The receptors come from a human donor in good health. Some clones in this sample may be carry-over from other donors' samples.

The genes are TRBV7-9 and TRBJ1-5; 9 bases are shared with TRBD1. The CDR3 is made up of 14 amino acids. CDR1 SEHNR and CDR2 FQNEAQ come from the germline V gene (reference sequence). With V trimmed by 5 bases and J by 6 bases, 5 bases remained unmatched. CDR3 loop: CASSPGTGTQPQHF. The DNA of the CDR3 is TGTGCCAGCAGCCCCGGGACAGGGACTCAGCCCCAGCATTTT.

This clone showed up just once. J is TRBJ1-4 and V is TRBV5-4, with no clear D. From germline, CDR1 is SGHNT and CDR2 YYREEE (reference sequence). The CDR3 is made up of 15 amino acids. Trimming removed 0 bases at V and 8 bases at J, with 14 bases between. The CDR3 spells CASSLDARREEKLFF. DNA for the CDR3: TGTGCCAGCAGCTTGGACGCCCGGCGTGAGGAAAAACTGTTTTTT.